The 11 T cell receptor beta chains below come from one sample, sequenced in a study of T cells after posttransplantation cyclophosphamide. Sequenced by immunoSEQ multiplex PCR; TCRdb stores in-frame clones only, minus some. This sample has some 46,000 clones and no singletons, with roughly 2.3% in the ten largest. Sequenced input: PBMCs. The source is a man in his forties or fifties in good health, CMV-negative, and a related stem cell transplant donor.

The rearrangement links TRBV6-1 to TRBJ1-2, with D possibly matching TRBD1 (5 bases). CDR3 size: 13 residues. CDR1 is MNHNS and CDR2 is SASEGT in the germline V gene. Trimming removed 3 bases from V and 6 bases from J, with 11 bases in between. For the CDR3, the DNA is TGTGCCAGCAGTGACGGGGGTGGGCATGGCTACACCTTC. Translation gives CASSDGGGHGYTF.

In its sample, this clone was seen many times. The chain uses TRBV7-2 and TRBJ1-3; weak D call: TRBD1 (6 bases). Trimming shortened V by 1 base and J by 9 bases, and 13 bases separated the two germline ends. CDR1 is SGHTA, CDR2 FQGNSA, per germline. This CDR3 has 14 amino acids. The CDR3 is CASSLGGRGGTIYF. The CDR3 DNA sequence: TGTGCCAGCAGCTTAGGGGGCAGGGGCGGCACCATATATTTT.

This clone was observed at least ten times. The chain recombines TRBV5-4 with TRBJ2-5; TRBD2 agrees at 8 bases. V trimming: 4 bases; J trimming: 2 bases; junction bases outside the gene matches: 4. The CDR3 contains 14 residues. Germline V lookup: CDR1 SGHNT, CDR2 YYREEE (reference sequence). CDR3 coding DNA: TGTGCCAGCAGCACCGGGACTAGTCAAGAGACCCAGTACTTC. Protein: CASSTGTSQETQYF. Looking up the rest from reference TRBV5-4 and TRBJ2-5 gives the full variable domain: ETGVTQSPTHLIKTRGQQVTLRCSSQSGHNTVSWYQQALGQGPQFIFQYYREEENGRGNFPPRFSGLQFPNYSSELNVNALELDDSALYLCASSTGTSQETQYFGPGTRLLVL.

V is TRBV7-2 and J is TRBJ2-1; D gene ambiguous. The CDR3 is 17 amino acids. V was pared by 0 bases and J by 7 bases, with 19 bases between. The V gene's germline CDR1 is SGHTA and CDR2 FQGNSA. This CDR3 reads CASSLAPLGVRYNEQFF. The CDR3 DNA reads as TGTGCCAGCAGCTTAGCCCCGTTAGGTGTGAGGTATAATGAGCAGTTCTTC.

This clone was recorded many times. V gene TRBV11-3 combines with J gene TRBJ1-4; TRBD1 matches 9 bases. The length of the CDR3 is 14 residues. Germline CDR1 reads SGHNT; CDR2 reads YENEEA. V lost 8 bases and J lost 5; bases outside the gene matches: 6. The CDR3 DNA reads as TGTGCCAGCCGCTCCGGGACAGGGAATGAAAAACTGTTTTTT. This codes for CASRSGTGNEKLFF. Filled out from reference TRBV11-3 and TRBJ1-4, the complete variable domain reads EAGVVQSPRYKIIEKKQPVAFWCNPISGHNTLYWYLQNLGQGPELLIRYENEEAVDDSQLPKDRFSAERLKGVDSTLKIQPAELGDSAVYLCASRSGTGNEKLFFGSGTQLSVL.

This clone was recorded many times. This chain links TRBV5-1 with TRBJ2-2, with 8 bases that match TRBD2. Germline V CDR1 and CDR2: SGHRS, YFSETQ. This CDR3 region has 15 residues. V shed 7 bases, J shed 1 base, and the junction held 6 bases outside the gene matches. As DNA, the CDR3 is TGCGCCAGCGCCCTGCTAGCGGGGAACACCGGGGAGCTGTTTTTT. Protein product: CASALLAGNTGELFF.

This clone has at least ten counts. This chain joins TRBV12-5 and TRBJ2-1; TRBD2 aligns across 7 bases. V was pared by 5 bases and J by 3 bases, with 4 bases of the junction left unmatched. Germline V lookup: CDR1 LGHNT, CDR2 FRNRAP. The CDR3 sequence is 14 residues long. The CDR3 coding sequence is TGTGCTAGTGGTCGGAGGGAGGGCTACAATGAGCAGTTCTTC. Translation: CASGRREGYNEQFF. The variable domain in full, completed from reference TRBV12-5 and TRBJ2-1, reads DARVTQTPRHKVTEMGQEVTMRCQPILGHNTVFWYRQTMMQGLELLAYFRNRAPLDDSGMPKDRFSAEMPDATLATLKIQPSEPRDSAVYFCASGRREGYNEQFFGPGTRLTVL.

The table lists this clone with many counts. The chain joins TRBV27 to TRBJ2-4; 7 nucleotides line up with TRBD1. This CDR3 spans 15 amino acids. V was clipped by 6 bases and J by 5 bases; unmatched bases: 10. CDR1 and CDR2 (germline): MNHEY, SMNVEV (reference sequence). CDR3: CASRSEGASENIQYF. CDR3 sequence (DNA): TGTGCCAGCAGGTCAGAGGGGGCCAGTGAAAACATTCAGTACTTC.

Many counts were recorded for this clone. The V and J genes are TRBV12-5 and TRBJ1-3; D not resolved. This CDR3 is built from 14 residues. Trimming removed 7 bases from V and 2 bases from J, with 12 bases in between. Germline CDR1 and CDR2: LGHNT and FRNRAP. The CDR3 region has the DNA TGTGCTAGTGCGAGTGGTAGTACTGGAAACACCATATATTTT. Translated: CASASGSTGNTIYF.

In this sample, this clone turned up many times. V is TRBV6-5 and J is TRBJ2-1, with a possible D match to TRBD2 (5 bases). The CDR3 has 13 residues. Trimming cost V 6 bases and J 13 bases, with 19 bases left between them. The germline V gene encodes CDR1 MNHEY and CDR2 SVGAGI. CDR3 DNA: TGTGCCAGCAGCCTATCCGGGAAGGAGGATCAGTTCTTC. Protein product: CASSLSGKEDQFF.

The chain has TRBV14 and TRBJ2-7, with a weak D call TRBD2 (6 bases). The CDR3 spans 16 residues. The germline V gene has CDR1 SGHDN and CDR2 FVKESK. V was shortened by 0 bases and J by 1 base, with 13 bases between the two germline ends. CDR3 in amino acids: CASSQESTSRSYEQYV. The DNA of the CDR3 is TGTGCCAGCAGCCAAGAATCGACTAGTAGGTCCTACGAGCAGTACGTC.